A selection of T cell receptor beta chains follows, all from one sample in a study of cytomegalovirus exposure and HLA in healthy donors. TCRdb keeps only in-frame clones here, not all; method: immunoSEQ multiplex PCR. The data show fewer than 150,000 clones, with 78% seen just once and about 6.6% held by the top ten. Source material: PBMCs. These receptors were taken from a woman aged 40 to 49 in good health and CMV-seropositive. Both conserved end residues are part of each CDR3. The size of a clone is reported for some rows only, either as once, few or many, or as a class for expanded clones.

abundance | j_gene | v_gene | CDR3aa
. | TRBJ1-2 | TRBV6-5 | CAAQQGNNYGYTF
. | TRBJ1-5 | TRBV5-4 | CASSLVDQPQHF
. | TRBJ1-5 | TRBV30 | CAWAENSNQPQHF
. | TRBJ2-3 | TRBV10-1 | CASSYIAGVPDTQYF
. | TRBJ2-3 | TRBV6-5 | CASRPLTSVDTQYF
. | TRBJ1-1 | TRBV5-6 | CASSLARTGLKGTEAFF
. | TRBJ2-2 | TRBV18 | CASSPSGLQAGELFF
. | TRBJ1-5 | TRBV19 | CASSIGVVSPSNQPQHF
. | TRBJ1-3 | TRBV4-1 | CASSRDRAGYGNTIYF
. | TRBJ2-1 | TRBV15 | CATSPWGRGLNNEQFF
. | TRBJ1-3 | TRBV5-1 | CASSSTGTSGNTIYF
once | TRBJ1-1 | TRBV5-1 | CASSLGGTALGDTEAFF
. | TRBJ2-7 | TRBV7-2 | CASSGLSYEQYF
. | TRBJ1-1 | TRBV5-6 | CASSWALAPEAFF
. | TRBJ1-2 | TRBV6-5 | CASSYKYGTYGYTF
. | TRBJ2-7 | TRBV27 | CASSIGLSEQYF
. | TRBJ2-1 | TRBV11-2 | CASSSPTSGRYNEQFF
few | TRBJ2-3 | TRBV4-1 | CASSQVLGDSSADTQYF
. | TRBJ2-7 | TRBV6-5 | CASRGGIYEQYF
. | TRBJ2-1 | TRBV7-6 | CASSPTEGRASSYNEQFF
. | TRBJ2-5 | TRBV29-1 | CSVVRSGSETQYF
. | TRBJ1-2 | TRBV18 | CASSPAGAGYTF
. | TRBJ1-4 | TRBV28 | CASEGGEKLFF
. | TRBJ2-1 | TRBV27 | CASSRWGQVEGNEQFF
. | TRBJ2-5 | TRBV5-1 | CASSPGTGPQETQYF
few | TRBJ2-3 | TRBV2 | CASTLRSTDTQYF
. | TRBJ2-1 | TRBV4-1 | CASSQERGLAGRYEQFF
once | TRBJ1-1 | TRBV18 | CASSPVQTNTEAFF
. | TRBJ2-5 | TRBV10-1 | CASSESHGQETQYF
once | TRBJ2-7 | TRBV27 | CASSLTRGGYEQYF
. | TRBJ2-2 | TRBV11-2 | CASSFTLAGGGELFF
. | TRBJ2-5 | TRBV19 | CASSIQGGETQYF
. | TRBJ2-1 | TRBV7-9 | CSSSLGLAGGRDEQFF
. | TRBJ2-7 | TRBV4-1 | CASSEGLLSSCEQYF
. | TRBJ2-1 | TRBV27 | CASSPSGRAGVGEQFF
. | TRBJ1-4 | TRBV6-5 | CASSYWAGRNEKLFF
. | TRBJ2-5 | TRBV14 | CASSQGPRQGETQYF
. | TRBJ1-1 | TRBV5-5 | CASSSWGQGNTEAFF
few | TRBJ2-2 | TRBV10-3 | CAISDGLAGGTGELFF
. | TRBJ2-1 | TRBV28 | CASSLSGLGDNEQFF
. | TRBJ1-1 | TRBV6-5 | CASRTGRGVTEAFF
. | TRBJ2-7 | TRBV11-3 | CASSLVDGGSGEQYF
. | TRBJ1-1 | TRBV5-4 | CASSLGQGVGAFF
. | TRBJ2-7 | TRBV27 | CASSLGQGSYEQYF
. | TRBJ2-5 | TRBV9 | CASSPGAGEETQYF
. | TRBJ1-2 | TRBV28 | CASTQSNYGYTF
once | TRBJ2-1 | TRBV23-1 | CASSHAGSPYNEQFF
. | TRBJ1-1 | TRBV6-5 | CASSGYGDTEAFF
. | TRBJ2-7 | TRBV6-5 | CASSQGLASEQYF